This TCR beta chain is drawn from a study of Graves' ophthalmopathy and Graves' hyperthyroidism. At the level of the study: At initial diagnosis, peripheral blood was obtained, and this preceded any treatment.

Amplification from RNA transcripts yielded the TCR beta CDR3 regions. In the first round, RT-PCR was carried out with HTBI primers, and a multiplex PCR formed the second round. One entry per CDR3 protein, called by TCRdb with MiXCR from the multiplex PCR reads. Seen here are about 200,000 distinct CDR3 sequences, over 25% observed once, and the top ten hold around 10%. The germline gives CDR1 MDHEN, CDR2 SYDVKM. Trimming shortened V by 2 bases and J by 3 bases, and 14 bases separated the two germline ends. This CDR3 contains 17 residues. This chain uses TRBV28 with TRBJ1-6; D not resolved. Sample: peripheral blood. This TCR was sampled from a man in his fifties or sixties with Graves' ophthalmopathy. The CDR3 nucleotides are TGTGCCAGCAGTTTAGGTTTAGGGAAGGTCTATAATTCACCCCTCCACTTT. Translated, it gives CASSLGLGKVYNSPLHF.